The entry below describes one TCR beta chain. Its antigen is unidentified. The missing conserved phenylalanine or tryptophan at the end of this CDR3 makes a read error likely. Authors of the study amplified TCR beta CDR3 regions from RNA transcripts. The TCR CDR3 first-round RT-PCR relied on the HTBI primer set. TCRdb ran MiXCR on the multiplex PCR reads and lists one entry per CDR3 protein. The sample includes around 350,000 distinct CDR3 sequences, approximately 15% of them seen just once. The study based diagnoses on clinical symptoms, serum thyroxine and TRAb, thyroid ultrasound and orbital computed tomography. This sample holds PBMCs from roughly 10 ml fresh peripheral blood. This record belongs to a study of T cells in Graves' hyperthyroidism and ophthalmopathy. Study observations and caveats: For ophthalmopathy, model prediction preceded onset by a median about 6 months.

The receptor's source is a woman younger than 30 with Graves' hyperthyroidism that later progressed to Graves' ophthalmopathy. Sequencing was done on a sample of blood.

CDR3 DNA sequence: TGCGCCAGCAGCCAGCCCCCACCCGGACTAGCGGGAGCCCGACGCTACCAAGAGACCCAGTACTAC. Translated: CASSQPPPGLAGARRYQETQYY. V and J are TRBV5-4 and TRBJ2-5; 13 positions agree with TRBD2. The CDR3 is 22 residues long. CDR1 and CDR2 from the germline V gene are SGHNT and YYREEE (reference sequence).